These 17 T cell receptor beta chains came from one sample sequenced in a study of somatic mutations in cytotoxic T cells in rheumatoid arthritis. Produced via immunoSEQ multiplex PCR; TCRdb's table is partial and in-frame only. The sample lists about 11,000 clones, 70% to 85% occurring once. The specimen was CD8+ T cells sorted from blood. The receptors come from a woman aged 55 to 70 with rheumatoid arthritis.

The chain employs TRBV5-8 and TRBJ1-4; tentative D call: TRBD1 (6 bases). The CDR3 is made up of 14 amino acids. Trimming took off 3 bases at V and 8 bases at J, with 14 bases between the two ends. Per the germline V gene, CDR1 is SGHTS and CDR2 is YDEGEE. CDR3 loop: CASSSNRVYEKLFF. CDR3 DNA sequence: TGTGCCAGCAGCTCTAACAGGGTTTACGAAAAACTGTTTTTT.

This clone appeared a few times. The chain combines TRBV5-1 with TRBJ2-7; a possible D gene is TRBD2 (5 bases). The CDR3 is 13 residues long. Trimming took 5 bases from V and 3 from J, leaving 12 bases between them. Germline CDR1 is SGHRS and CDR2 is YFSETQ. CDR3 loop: CASRAADYYEQYF. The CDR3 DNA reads TGCGCCAGCAGGGCAGCGGATTACTACGAGCAGTACTTC.

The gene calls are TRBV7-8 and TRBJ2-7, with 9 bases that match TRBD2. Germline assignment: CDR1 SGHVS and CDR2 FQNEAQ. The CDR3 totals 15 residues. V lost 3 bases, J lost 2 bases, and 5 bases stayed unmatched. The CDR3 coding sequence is TGTGCCAGCAGCTTTAAACTAGCGGGTACCTACGAGCAGTACTTC. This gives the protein CASSFKLAGTYEQYF.

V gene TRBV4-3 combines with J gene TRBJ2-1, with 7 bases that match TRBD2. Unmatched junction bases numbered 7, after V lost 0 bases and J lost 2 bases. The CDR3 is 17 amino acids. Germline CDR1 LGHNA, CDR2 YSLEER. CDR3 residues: CASSQEPAGSPYNEQFF. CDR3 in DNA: TGCGCCAGCAGCCAAGAACCAGCGGGAAGCCCCTACAATGAGCAGTTCTTC.

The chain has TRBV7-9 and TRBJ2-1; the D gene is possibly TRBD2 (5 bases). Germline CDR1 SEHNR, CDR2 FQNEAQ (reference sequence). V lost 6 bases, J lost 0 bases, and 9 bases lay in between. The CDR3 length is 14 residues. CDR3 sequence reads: CASSPRGSYNEQFF. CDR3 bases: TGTGCCAGCAGTCCCCGGGGCTCCTACAATGAGCAGTTCTTC.

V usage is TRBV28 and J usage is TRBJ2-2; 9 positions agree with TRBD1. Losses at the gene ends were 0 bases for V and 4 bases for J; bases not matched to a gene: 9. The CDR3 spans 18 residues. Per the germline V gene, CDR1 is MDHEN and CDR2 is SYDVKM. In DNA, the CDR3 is TGTGCCAGCAGTTTATGGTCCCCCCTGACAGGGGGCACCGGGGAGCTGTTTTTT. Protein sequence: CASSLWSPLTGGTGELFF.

CDR3 in DNA: TGTGCCAGCAGTTCGGGACAGGGTGTCTATGGCTACACCTTC. It codes for CASSSGQGVYGYTF. V and J are TRBV6-5 and TRBJ1-2; 9 nucleotides align to TRBD1. V shed 4 bases, J shed 4 bases, and the junction held 4 bases outside the gene matches. Germline V CDR1 and CDR2: MNHEY, SVGAGI. This CDR3 has 14 residues.

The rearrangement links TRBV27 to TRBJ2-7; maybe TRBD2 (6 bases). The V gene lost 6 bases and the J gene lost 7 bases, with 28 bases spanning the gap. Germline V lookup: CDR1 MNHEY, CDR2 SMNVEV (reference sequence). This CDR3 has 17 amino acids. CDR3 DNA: TGTGCCAGCAGCCCCATACAACCAGGACGCAGGGCGGGGGAGCAGTACTTC. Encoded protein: CASSPIQPGRRAGEQYF.

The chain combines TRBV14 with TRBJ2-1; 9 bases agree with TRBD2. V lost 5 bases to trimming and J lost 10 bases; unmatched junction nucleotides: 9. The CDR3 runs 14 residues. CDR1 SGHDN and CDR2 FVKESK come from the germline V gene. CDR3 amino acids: CASSGPLAGSEQFF. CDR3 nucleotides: TGTGCCAGCAGCGGGCCCCTAGCGGGATCCGAGCAGTTCTTC.

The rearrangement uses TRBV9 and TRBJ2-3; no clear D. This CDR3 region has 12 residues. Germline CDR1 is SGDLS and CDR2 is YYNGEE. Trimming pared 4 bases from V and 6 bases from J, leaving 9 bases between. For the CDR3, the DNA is TGTGCCAGCAGCCCGGCAGGTGATACGCAGTATTTT. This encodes CASSPAGDTQYF.

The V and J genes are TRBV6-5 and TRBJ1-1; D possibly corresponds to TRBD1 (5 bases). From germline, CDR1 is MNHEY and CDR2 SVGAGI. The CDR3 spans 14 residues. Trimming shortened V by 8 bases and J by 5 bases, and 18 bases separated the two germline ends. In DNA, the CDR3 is TGTGCCAGCCGCCCGGACACTTTGAGGACTGAAGCTTTCTTT. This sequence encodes CASRPDTLRTEAFF.

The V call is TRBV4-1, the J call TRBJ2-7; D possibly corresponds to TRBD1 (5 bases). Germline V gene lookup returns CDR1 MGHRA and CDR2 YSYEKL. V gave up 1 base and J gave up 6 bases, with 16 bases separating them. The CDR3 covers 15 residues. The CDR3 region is CASSQVAQGKGEQYF. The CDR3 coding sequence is TGCGCCAGCAGCCAAGTTGCCCAGGGTAAAGGCGAGCAGTACTTC.

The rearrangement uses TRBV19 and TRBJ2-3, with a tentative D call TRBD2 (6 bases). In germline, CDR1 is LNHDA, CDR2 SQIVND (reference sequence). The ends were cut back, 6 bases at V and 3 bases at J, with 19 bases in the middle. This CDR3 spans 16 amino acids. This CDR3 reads CASSPDWGGKTDTQYF. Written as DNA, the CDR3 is TGTGCCAGTAGCCCGGACTGGGGCGGGAAAACAGATACGCAGTATTTT.

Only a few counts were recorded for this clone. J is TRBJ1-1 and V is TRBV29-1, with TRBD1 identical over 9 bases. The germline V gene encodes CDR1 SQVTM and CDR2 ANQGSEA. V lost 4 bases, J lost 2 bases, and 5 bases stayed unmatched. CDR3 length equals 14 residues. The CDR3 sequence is CSVAGTGFNTEAFF. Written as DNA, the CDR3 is TGCAGCGTTGCAGGGACAGGGTTTAACACTGAAGCTTTCTTT.

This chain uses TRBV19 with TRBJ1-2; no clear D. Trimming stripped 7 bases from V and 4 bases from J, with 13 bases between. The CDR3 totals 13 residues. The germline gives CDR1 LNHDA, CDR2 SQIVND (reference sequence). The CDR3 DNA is TGTGCCAGTATGGCCGGGGTTACCTATGGCTACACCTTC. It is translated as CASMAGVTYGYTF.

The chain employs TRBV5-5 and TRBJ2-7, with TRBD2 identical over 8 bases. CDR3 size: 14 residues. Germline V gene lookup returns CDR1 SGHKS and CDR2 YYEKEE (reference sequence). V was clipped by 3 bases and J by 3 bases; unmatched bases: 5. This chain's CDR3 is CASSSEAGGYEQYF. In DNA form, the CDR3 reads TGTGCCAGCAGCTCGGAGGCGGGGGGCTACGAGCAGTACTTC.

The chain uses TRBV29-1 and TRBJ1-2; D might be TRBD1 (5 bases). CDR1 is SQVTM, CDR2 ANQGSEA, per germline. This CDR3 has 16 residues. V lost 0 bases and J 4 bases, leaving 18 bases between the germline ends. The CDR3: CSVEDQQKGLGYGYTF. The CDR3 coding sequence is TGCAGCGTTGAAGATCAGCAGAAGGGGCTCGGCTATGGCTACACCTTC.